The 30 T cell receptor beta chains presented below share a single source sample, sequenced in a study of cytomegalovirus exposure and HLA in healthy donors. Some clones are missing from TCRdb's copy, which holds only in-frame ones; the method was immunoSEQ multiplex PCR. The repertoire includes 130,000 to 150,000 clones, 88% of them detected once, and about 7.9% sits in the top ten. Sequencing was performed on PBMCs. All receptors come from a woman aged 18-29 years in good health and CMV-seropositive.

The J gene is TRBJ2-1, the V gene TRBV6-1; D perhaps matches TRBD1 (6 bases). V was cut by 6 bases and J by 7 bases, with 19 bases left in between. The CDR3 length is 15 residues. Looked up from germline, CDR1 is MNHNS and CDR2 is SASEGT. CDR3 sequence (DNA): TGTGCCAGCAGGTCCGGGACATATAGGGATAATGAGCAGTTCTTC. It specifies CASRSGTYRDNEQFF.

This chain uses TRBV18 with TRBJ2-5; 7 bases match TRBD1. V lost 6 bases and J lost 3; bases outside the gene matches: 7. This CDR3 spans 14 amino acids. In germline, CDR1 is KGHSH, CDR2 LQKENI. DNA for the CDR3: TGTGCCAGCTCGTCCGTGGGACAGAAAGAGACCCAGTACTTC. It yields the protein CASSSVGQKETQYF.

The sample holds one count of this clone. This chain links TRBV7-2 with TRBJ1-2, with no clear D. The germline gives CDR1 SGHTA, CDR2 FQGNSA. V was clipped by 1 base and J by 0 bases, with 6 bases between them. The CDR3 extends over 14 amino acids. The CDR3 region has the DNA TGTGCCAGCAGCTTAGTCGGGGCTAACTATGGCTACACCTTC. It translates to CASSLVGANYGYTF.

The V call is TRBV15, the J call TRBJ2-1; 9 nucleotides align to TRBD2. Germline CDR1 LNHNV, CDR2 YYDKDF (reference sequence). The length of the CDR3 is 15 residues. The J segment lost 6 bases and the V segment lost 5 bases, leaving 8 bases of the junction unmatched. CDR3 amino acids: CATSSGLAWPNEQFF. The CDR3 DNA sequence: TGTGCCACCAGCTCAGGACTAGCGTGGCCCAATGAGCAGTTCTTC. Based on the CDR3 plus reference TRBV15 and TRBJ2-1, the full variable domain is DAMVIQNPRYQVTQFGKPVTLSCSQTLNHNVMYWYQQKSSQAPKLLFHYYDKDFNNEADTPDNFQSRRPNTSFCFLDIRSPGLGDTAMYLCATSSGLAWPNEQFFGPGTRLTVL.

The CDR3 bases are TGTGCCACCAGCAGGGGGGACACAAGCACTGAAGCTTTCTTT. Encoded protein: CATSRGDTSTEAFF. The chain combines TRBV15 with TRBJ1-1; D might be TRBD1 (6 bases). Germline V gene data show CDR1 as LNHNV and CDR2 as YYDKDF (reference sequence). Deletions cut 3 bases from V and 4 bases from J, with 12 bases between. CDR3 size: 14 residues.

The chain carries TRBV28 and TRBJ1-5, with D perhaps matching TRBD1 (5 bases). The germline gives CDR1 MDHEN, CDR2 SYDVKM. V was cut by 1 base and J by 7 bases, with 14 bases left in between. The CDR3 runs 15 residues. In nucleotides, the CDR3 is TGTGCCAGCAGTTTATTTAGGGGATCAGGGCAGCCCCAGCATTTT. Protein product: CASSLFRGSGQPQHF. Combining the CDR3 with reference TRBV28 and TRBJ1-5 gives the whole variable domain DVKVTQSSRYLVKRTGEKVFLECVQDMDHENMFWYRQDPGLGLRLIYFSYDVKMKEKGDIPEGYSVSREKKERFSLILESASTNQTSMYLCASSLFRGSGQPQHFGDGTRLSIL.

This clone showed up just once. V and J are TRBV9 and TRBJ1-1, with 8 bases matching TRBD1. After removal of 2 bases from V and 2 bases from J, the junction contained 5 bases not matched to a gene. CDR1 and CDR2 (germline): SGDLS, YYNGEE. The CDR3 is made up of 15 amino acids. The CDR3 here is CASSVGQGTNTEAFF. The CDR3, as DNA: TGTGCCAGCAGCGTCGGACAGGGCACCAACACTGAAGCTTTCTTT.

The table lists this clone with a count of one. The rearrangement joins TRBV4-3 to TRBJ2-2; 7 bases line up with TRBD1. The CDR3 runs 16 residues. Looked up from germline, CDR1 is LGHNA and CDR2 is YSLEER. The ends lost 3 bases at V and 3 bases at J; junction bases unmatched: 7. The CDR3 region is CASSQGQRAHTGELFF. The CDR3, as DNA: TGCGCCAGCAGCCAGGGACAGAGGGCGCACACCGGGGAGCTGTTTTTT.

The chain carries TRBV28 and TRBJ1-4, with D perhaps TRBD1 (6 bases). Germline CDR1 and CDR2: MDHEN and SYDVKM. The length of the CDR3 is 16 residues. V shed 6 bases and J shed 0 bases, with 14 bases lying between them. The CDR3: CASSRQGSATNEKLFF. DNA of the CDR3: TGTGCCAGCAGCCGGCAGGGGAGTGCAACTAATGAAAAACTGTTTTTT.

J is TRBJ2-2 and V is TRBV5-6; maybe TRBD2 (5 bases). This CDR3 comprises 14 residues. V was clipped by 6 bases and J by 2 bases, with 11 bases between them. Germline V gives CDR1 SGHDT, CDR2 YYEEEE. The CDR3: CASTGGKNTGELFF. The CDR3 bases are TGTGCCAGCACCGGAGGTAAAAACACCGGGGAGCTGTTTTTT.

The CDR3 region is CASSLRDRVLETQYF. As DNA, the CDR3 is TGTGCCAGCAGCTTACGTGACAGGGTATTAGAGACCCAGTACTTC. The V gene is TRBV11-1, the J gene TRBJ2-5; 7 nucleotides line up with TRBD1. This CDR3 has 15 amino acids. Per germline, CDR1 SGHAT and CDR2 FQDESV (reference sequence). The junction had 7 bases not matched to a gene; V was cut back by 2 bases and J by 4 bases. Complete variable domain (other parts from reference TRBV11-1 and TRBJ2-5): EAEVAQSPRYKITEKSQAVAFWCDPISGHATLYWYRQILGQGPELLVQFQDESVVDDSQLPKDRFSAERLKGVDSTLKIQPAELGDSAMYLCASSLRDRVLETQYFGPGTRLLVL.

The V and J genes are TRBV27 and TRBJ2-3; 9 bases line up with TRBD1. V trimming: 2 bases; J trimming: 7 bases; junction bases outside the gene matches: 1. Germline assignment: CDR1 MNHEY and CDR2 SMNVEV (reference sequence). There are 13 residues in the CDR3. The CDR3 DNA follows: TGTGCCAGCAGTTTAGGGACAGGGTATACGCAGTATTTT. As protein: CASSLGTGYTQYF.

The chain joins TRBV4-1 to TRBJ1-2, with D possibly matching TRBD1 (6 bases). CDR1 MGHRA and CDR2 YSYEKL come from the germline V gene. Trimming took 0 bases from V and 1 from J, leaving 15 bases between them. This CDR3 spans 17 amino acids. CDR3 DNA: TGCGCCAGCAGCCAAGAGGGGGGGGACACCTATAACTATGGCTACACCTTC. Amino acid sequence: CASSQEGGDTYNYGYTF.

In nucleotides, the CDR3 is TGTGCCATCACCCGGACAGGCCCCGGTTCTGGGGCCAACGTCCTGACTTTC. It encodes CAITRTGPGSGANVLTF. The chain links TRBV10-3 to TRBJ2-6, with 7 bases lining up with TRBD1. Trimming took 7 bases from V and 1 from J; bases not matched to a gene: 10. Germline-derived CDR1 and CDR2 are ENHRY and SYGVKD. CDR3 length: 17 residues.

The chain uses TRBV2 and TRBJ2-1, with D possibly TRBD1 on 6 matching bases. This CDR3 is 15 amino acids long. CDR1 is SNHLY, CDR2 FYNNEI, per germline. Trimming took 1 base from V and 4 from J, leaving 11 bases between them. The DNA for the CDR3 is TGTGCCAGCAGTGAAGAACTAGGGGGATACAATGAGCAGTTCTTC. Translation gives CASSEELGGYNEQFF.

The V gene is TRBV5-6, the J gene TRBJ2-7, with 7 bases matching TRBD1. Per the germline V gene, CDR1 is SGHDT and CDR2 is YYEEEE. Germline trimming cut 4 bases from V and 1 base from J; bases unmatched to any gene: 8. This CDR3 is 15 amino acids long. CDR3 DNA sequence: TGTGCCAGCAGCCACCGGGACAGCCTATCCTACGAGCAGTACTTC. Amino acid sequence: CASSHRDSLSYEQYF.

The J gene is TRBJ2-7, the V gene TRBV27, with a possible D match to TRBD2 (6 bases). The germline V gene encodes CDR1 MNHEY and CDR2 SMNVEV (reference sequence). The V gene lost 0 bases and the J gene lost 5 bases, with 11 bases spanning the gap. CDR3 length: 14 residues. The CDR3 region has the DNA TGTGCCAGCAGTTTATCTTGGGGGGTCAACGAGCAGTACTTC. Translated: CASSLSWGVNEQYF.

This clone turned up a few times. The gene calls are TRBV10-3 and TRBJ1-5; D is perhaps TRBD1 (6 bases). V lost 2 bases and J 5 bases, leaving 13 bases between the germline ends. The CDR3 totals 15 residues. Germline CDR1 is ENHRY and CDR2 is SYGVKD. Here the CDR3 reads CAISEVDSRDQPQHF. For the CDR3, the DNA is TGTGCCATCAGTGAGGTGGACAGCCGAGATCAGCCCCAGCATTTT.

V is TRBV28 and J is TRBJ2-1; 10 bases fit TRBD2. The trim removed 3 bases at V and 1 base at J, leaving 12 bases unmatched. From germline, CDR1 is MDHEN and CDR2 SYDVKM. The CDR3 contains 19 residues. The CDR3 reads CASSFLSLAGVRSYNEQFF. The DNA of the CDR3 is TGTGCCAGCAGTTTCCTTAGTCTAGCGGGGGTTCGATCCTACAATGAGCAGTTCTTC. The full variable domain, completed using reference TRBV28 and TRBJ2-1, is DVKVTQSSRYLVKRTGEKVFLECVQDMDHENMFWYRQDPGLGLRLIYFSYDVKMKEKGDIPEGYSVSREKKERFSLILESASTNQTSMYLCASSFLSLAGVRSYNEQFFGPGTRLTVL.

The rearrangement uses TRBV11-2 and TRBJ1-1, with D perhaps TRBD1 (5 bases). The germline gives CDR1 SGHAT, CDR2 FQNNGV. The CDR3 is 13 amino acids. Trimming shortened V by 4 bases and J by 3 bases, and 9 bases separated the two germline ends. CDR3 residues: CASSWTRDTEAFF. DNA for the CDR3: TGTGCCAGCAGCTGGACAAGGGACACTGAAGCTTTCTTT.

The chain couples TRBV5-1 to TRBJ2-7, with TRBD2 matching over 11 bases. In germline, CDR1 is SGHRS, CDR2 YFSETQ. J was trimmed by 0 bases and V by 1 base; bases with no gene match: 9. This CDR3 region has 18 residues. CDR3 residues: CASSLTHPGTSGSYEQYF. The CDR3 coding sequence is TGCGCCAGCAGCTTGACTCACCCCGGGACTAGCGGCTCCTACGAGCAGTACTTC.

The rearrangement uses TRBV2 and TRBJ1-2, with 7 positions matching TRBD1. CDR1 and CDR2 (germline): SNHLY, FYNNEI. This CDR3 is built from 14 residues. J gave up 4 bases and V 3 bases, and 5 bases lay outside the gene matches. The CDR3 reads CASSDEGASYGYTF. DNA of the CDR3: TGTGCCAGCAGTGATGAGGGGGCCAGCTATGGCTACACCTTC.

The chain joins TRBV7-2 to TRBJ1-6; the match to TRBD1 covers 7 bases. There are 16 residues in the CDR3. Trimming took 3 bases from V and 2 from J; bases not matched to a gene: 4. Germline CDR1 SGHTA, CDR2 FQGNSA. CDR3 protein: CASSFRQGPYNSPLHF. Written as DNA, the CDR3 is TGTGCCAGCAGCTTCAGACAGGGTCCCTATAATTCACCCCTCCACTTT. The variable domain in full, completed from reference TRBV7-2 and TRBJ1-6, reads GAGVSQSPSNKVTEKGKDVELRCDPISGHTALYWYRQSLGQGLEFLIYFQGNSAPDKSGLPSDRFSAERTGGSVSTLTIQRTQQEDSAVYLCASSFRQGPYNSPLHFGNGTRLTVT.

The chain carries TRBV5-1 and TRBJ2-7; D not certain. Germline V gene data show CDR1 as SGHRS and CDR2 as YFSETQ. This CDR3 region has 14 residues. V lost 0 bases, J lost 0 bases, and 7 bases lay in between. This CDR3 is CASSLGARSYEQYF. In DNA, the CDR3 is TGCGCCAGCAGCTTGGGCGCACGCTCCTACGAGCAGTACTTC.

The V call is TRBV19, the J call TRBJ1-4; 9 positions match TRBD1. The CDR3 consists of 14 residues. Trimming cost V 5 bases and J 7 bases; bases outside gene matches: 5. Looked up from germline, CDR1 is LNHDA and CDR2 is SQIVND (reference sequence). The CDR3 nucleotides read TGTGCCAGTAGTGCGGACAGGGGTTCTGAAAAACTGTTTTTT. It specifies CASSADRGSEKLFF. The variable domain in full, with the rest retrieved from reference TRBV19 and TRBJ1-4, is DGGITQSPKYLFRKEGQNVTLSCEQNLNHDAMYWYRQDPGQGLRLIYYSQIVNDFQKGDIAEGYSVSREKKESFPLTVTSAQKNPTAFYLCASSADRGSEKLFFGSGTQLSVL.

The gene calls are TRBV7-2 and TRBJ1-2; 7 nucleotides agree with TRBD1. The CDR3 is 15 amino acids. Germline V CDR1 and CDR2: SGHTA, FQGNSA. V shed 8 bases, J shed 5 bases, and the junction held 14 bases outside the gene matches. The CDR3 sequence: CASAPQIRDSYGYTF. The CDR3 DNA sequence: TGTGCCAGCGCACCCCAAATCCGGGACAGTTATGGCTACACCTTC.

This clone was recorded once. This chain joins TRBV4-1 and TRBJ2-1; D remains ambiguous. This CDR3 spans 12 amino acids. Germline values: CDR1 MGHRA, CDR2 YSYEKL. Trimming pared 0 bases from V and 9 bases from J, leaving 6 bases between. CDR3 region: CASSQDRAEQFF. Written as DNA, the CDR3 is TGCGCCAGCAGCCAAGACCGAGCTGAGCAGTTCTTC.

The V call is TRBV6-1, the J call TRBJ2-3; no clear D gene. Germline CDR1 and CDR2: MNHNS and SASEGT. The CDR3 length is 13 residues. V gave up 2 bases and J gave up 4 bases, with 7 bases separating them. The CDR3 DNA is TGTGCCAGCAGTGAATCTCGGGCAGATACGCAGTATTTT. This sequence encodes CASSESRADTQYF.

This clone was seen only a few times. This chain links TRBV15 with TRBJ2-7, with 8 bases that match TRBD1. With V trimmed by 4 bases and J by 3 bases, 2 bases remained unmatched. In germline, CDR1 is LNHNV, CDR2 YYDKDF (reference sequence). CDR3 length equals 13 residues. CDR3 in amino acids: CATSKDRGYEQYF. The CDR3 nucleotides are TGTGCCACCAGCAAAGACAGGGGCTACGAGCAGTACTTC. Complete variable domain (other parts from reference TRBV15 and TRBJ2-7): DAMVIQNPRYQVTQFGKPVTLSCSQTLNHNVMYWYQQKSSQAPKLLFHYYDKDFNNEADTPDNFQSRRPNTSFCFLDIRSPGLGDTAMYLCATSKDRGYEQYFGPGTRLTVT.

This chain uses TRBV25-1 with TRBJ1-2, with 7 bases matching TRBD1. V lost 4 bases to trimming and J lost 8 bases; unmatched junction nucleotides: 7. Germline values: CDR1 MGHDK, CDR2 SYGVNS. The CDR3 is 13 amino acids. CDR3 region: CASSVQGIGGYTF. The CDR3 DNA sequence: TGTGCCAGCAGTGTACAGGGGATCGGCGGCTACACCTTC.